A selection of T cell receptor beta chains follows, all from one sample in a study of shared clonotypes between healthy human individuals. Repertoires were generated with immunoSEQ multiplex PCR, while TCRdb's copy carries only in-frame clones and drops some. The repertoire holds about 2.3 million clones, over 90% seen once, with 0.39% in the top ten. Sequenced input: naive CD4+ T cells from PBMCs. Every receptor here comes from a young man in good health. Some clones in this sample may be carry-over from other donors' samples. The CDR3 runs from the conserved cysteine through the conserved F or W. A D gene is named only where the DNA matches it firmly. Not every row has a clone size; where given, it reads once, few, many or a size class.

j_gene,d_gene,v_gene,abundance,CDR3aa,CDR3nt
TRBJ2-6,NA,TRBV11-2,NA,CASSLGGANVLTF,TGTGCCAGCAGCTTAGGAGGGGCCAACGTCCTGACTTTC
TRBJ2-1,TRBD1,TRBV9,NA,CASSARGTGVYNEQFF,TGTGCCAGCAGCGCCCGCGGGACAGGGGTATACAATGAGCAGTTCTTC
TRBJ1-1,NA,TRBV20-1,few,CSARGQEAFF,TGCAGTGCTAGAGGACAGGAAGCTTTCTTT
TRBJ2-3,NA,TRBV27,NA,CASSSQEAPTDTQYF,TGTGCCAGCAGTTCGCAAGAAGCCCCCACAGATACGCAGTATTTT
TRBJ2-1,TRBD1,TRBV27,NA,CASSQGWDREDNEQFF,TGTGCCAGCAGCCAAGGTTGGGACAGGGAGGACAATGAGCAGTTCTTC
TRBJ2-7,NA,TRBV2,NA,CASGLSYEQYF,TGTGCCAGCGGCCTTTCCTACGAGCAGTACTTC
TRBJ1-2,TRBD1,TRBV11-2,once,CASSWDSYGYTF,TGTGCCAGCAGCTGGGACAGCTATGGCTACACCTTC
TRBJ2-3,TRBD1,TRBV6-5,NA,CASSYGVDRATDTQYF,TGTGCCAGCAGTTACGGTGTGGACAGGGCCACAGATACGCAGTATTTT
TRBJ2-1,TRBD1,TRBV10-3,NA,CAISVEGTVSYNEQFF,TGTGCCATCAGTGTGGAAGGGACAGTCTCCTACAATGAGCAGTTCTTC
TRBJ2-1,TRBD2,TRBV7-8,NA,CASSLVLAGVVNEQFF,TGTGCCAGCAGCTTAGTCCTAGCGGGAGTCGTCAATGAGCAGTTCTTC